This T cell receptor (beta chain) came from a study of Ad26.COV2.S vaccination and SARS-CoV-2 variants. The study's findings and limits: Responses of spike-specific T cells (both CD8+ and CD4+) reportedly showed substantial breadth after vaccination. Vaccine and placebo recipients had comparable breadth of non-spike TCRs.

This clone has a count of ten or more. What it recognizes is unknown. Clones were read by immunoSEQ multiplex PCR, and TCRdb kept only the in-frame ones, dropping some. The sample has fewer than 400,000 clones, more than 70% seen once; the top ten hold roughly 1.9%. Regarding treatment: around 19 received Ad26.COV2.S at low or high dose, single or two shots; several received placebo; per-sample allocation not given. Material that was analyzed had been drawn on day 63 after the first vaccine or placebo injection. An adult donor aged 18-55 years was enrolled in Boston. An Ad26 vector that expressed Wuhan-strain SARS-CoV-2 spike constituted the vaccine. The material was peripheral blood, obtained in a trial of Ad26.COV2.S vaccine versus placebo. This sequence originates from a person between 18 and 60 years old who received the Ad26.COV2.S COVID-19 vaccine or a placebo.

CDR3 residues: CASSVRSGLLSNEQFF. The CDR3 region has the DNA TGTGCCAGCAGCGTCCGCTCGGGACTCCTGAGCAATGAGCAGTTCTTC. The rearrangement uses TRBV9 and TRBJ2-1, with a weak D call TRBD2 (6 bases). This CDR3 is built from 16 residues. The germline V gene has CDR1 SGDLS and CDR2 YYNGEE. V lost 2 bases to trimming and J lost 6 bases, with 18 bases between them.